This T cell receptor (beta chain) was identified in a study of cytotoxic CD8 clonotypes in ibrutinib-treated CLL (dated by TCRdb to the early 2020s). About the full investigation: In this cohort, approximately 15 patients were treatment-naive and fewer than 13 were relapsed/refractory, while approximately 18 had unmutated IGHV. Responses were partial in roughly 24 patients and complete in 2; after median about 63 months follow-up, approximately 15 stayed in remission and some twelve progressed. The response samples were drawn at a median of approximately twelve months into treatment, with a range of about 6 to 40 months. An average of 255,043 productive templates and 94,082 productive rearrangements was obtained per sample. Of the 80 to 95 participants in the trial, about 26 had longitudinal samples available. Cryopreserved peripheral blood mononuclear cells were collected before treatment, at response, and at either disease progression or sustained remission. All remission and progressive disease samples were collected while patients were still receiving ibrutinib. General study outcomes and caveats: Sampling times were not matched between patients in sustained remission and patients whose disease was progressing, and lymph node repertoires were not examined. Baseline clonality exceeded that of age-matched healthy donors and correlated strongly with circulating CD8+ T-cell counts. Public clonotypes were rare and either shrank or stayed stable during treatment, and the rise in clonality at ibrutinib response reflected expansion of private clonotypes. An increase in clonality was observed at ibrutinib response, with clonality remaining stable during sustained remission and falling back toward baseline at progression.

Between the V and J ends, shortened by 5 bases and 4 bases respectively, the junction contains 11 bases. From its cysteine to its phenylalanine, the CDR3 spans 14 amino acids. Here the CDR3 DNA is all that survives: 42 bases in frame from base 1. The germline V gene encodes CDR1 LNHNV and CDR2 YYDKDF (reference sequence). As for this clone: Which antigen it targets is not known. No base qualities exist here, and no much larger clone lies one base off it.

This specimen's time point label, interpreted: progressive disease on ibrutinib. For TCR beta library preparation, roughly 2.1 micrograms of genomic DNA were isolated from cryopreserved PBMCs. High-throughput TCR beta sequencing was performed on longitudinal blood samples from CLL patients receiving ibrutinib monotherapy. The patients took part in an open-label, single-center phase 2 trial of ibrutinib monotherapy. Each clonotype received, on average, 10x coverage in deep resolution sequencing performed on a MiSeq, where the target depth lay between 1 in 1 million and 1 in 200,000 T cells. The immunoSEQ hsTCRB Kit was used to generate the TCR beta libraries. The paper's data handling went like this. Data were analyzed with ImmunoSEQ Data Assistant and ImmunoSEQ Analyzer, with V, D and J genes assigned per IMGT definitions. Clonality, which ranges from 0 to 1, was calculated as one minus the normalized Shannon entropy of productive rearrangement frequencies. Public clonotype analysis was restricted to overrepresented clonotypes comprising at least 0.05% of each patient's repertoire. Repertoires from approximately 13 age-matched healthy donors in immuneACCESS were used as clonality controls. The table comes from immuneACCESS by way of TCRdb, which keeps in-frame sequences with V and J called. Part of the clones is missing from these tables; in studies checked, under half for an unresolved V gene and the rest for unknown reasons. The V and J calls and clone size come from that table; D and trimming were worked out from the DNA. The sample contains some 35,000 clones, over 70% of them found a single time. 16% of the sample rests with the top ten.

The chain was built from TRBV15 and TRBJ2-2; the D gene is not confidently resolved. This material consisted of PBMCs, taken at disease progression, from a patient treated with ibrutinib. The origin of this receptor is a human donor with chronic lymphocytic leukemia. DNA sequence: TGTGCCACCAGCGTTCTGGTCGGCACCGGGGAGCTGTTTTTT. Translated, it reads CATSVLVGTGELFF. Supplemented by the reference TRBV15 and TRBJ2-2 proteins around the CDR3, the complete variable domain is DAMVIQNPRYQVTQFGKPVTLSCSQTLNHNVMYWYQQKSSQAPKLLFHYYDKDFNNEADTPDNFQSRRPNTSFCFLDIRSPGLGDTAMYLCATSVLVGTGELFFGEGSRLTVL.